This T cell receptor beta chain was identified in a study of T cell changes during pregnancy in multiple sclerosis. Germline trimming cut 10 bases from V and 4 bases from J; bases unmatched to any gene: 11. The CDR3 extends over 14 amino acids. Germline lookup yields CDR1 SEHNR and CDR2 FQNEAQ (reference sequence). The repertoire was sequenced with immunoSEQ multiplex PCR; TCRdb's copy has only in-frame clones and lacks some. The table includes under 65,000 clones, 92% detected once. This clone has only one observation. V is TRBV7-9 and J is TRBJ2-3, with 7 bases that match TRBD1. Sequenced here: CD4+ T cells from peripheral blood mononuclear cells, sampled in the third trimester of pregnancy. This TCR was recovered from a female donor with multiple sclerosis, enrolled in a pregnancy study. CDR3 in amino acids: CATPSGQGADTQYF. CDR3 sequence (DNA): TGTGCCACCCCTTCGGGGCAGGGGGCAGATACGCAGTATTTT.